These 30 T cell receptor beta chains came from one sample sequenced in a study of shared clonotypes between healthy human individuals. Sequenced by immunoSEQ multiplex PCR; TCRdb stores in-frame clones only, minus some. The sample contains hundreds of thousands of clones, over 65% of which appear only once. The sequencing sample was made of memory CD4+ T cells sorted from blood. The subset is: CD45RA-negative fraction. The source of these receptors is a woman aged 30 to 39 in good health.

V is TRBV10-2 and J is TRBJ2-7; D is possibly TRBD1 or TRBD2 (5 bases each). V was shortened by 4 bases and J by 6 bases, with 13 bases between the two germline ends. This CDR3 has 13 amino acids. The germline V gene encodes CDR1 WSHSY and CDR2 SAAADI. The CDR3 DNA reads TGCGCCAGCAGTGCCCTCGGGGCTATCGAGCAGTACTTC. Residues: CASSALGAIEQYF.

The V call is TRBV28, the J call TRBJ2-5; 7 positions agree with TRBD2. From germline, CDR1 is MDHEN and CDR2 SYDVKM. This CDR3 is 15 amino acids long. V was pared by 4 bases and J by 6 bases, with 11 bases of the junction left unmatched. CDR3 coding DNA: TGTGCCAGCAGTTCCCAGGGAGGGAGCCTAAAGACCCAGTACTTC. Residues: CASSSQGGSLKTQYF.

Comments on this clone: A read error may be the cause here, since a much bigger clone is one base away. Other DNA sequences from this sample encode an identical CDR3 as well. The V call is TRBV27, the J call TRBJ1-5; tentatively, D is TRBD1 (6 bases). In germline, CDR1 is MNHEY, CDR2 SMNVEV (reference sequence). Trimming pared 5 bases from V and 5 bases from J, leaving 13 bases between. This CDR3 comprises 14 residues. CDR3 DNA: TGTGCCAGCAGTCGGGGGGCCGGGGATCAGCCCCAGCATTTT. Amino acid sequence: CASSRGAGDQPQHF.

This clone was recorded only once. The V gene is TRBV19, the J gene TRBJ1-5; TRBD1 might be the D (6 bases). The CDR3 sequence is 17 residues long. The V end was cut by 7 bases, the J end by 0 bases, with 19 bases between. In germline, CDR1 is LNHDA, CDR2 SQIVND (reference sequence). The CDR3 coding sequence is TGTGCCAGTACGTCGTGGCGGGGGCCGAATAGCAATCAGCCCCAGCATTTT. Translating gives CASTSWRGPNSNQPQHF.

V gene TRBV2 combines with J gene TRBJ2-7, with 9 bases that match TRBD2. J lost 7 bases, V lost 1 base, and 8 bases had no gene match. The CDR3 is 15 residues long. Looked up from germline, CDR1 is SNHLY and CDR2 is FYNNEI. The CDR3 protein is CASSEGGRGFGEQYF. DNA of the CDR3: TGTGCCAGCAGTGAAGGCGGGAGGGGCTTTGGGGAGCAGTACTTC.

V is TRBV5-4 and J is TRBJ2-3; the match to TRBD2 covers 7 bases. The V gene's germline CDR1 is SGHNT and CDR2 YYREEE (reference sequence). The V and J ends lost 10 bases and 2 bases, in that order; junction bases with no gene match: 7. CDR3 size: 13 residues. The chain's CDR3 is CACTGTNTDTQYF. The CDR3 DNA reads as TGTGCCTGCACCGGGACTAACACAGATACGCAGTATTTT.

This chain links TRBV28 with TRBJ2-1; D possibly matches TRBD1 or TRBD2 (6 bases each). CDR1 MDHEN and CDR2 SYDVKM come from the germline V gene. V lost 2 bases, J lost 3 bases, and 11 bases lay in between. There are 15 residues in the CDR3. CDR3 DNA sequence: TGTGCCAGCAGTTTAGGCGGGACATTCTACAATGAGCAGTTCTTC. Protein: CASSLGGTFYNEQFF.

This clone was observed a handful of times. The chain carries TRBV27 and TRBJ1-1; a weak D match, TRBD1 (6 bases). The CDR3 runs to 15 residues. Germline CDR1 is MNHEY and CDR2 is SMNVEV (reference sequence). Between the trimmed V and J ends, which lost 6 bases and 0 bases, there was a span of 14 bases. DNA of the CDR3: TGTGCCAGCAGGTCGGACAGCAATATGAACACTGAAGCTTTCTTT. Protein sequence: CASRSDSNMNTEAFF.

This clone was found a few times. The chain links TRBV20-1 to TRBJ2-5, with D possibly being TRBD1 (6 bases). The J call may be wrong; the DNA end is better matched by TRBJ2-7. The CDR3 totals 11 residues. The V gene's germline CDR1 is DFQATT and CDR2 SNEGSKA (reference sequence). CDR3 residues: CSAGDKYEQYF. As DNA, the CDR3 is TGCAGTGCGGGGGACAAGTACGAGCAGTACTTC.

The J gene is TRBJ2-7, the V gene TRBV6-1; D is possibly TRBD2 (7 bases). V was cut by 4 bases and J by 6 bases, with 25 bases left in between. The CDR3 covers 17 residues. The germline V gene has CDR1 MNHNS and CDR2 SASEGT. Written as DNA, the CDR3 is TGTGCCAGCAGTGCGGACGCTCAGTTGGGGGGGCCGGCCGAGCAGTACTTC. Encoded protein: CASSADAQLGGPAEQYF.

This clone was counted a single time. V usage is TRBV5-5 and J usage is TRBJ2-7; no clear D gene. This CDR3 contains 12 residues. Germline values: CDR1 SGHKS, CDR2 YYEKEE (reference sequence). Trimming pared 4 bases from V and 5 bases from J, leaving 10 bases between. The CDR3 is CASSAGRNEQYF. Written as DNA, the CDR3 is TGTGCCAGCAGCGCCGGCAGGAACGAGCAGTACTTC.

The CDR3 nucleotides read TGCGCCAGCAGCTTACAGACAGGGGGTATTACCGGGGAGCTGTTTTTT. This codes for CASSLQTGGITGELFF. The rearrangement uses TRBV5-1 and TRBJ2-2, with 9 bases fitting TRBD1. The CDR3 spans 16 residues. The germline CDR1 and CDR2 sequences are SGHRS and YFSETQ. With V trimmed by 2 bases and J by 5 bases, 7 bases remained unmatched.

In the case of this clone: The sample has other DNA sequences that encode this CDR3 too. V usage is TRBV4-1 and J usage is TRBJ1-5, with D uncertain. The CDR3 length is 14 residues. In germline, CDR1 is MGHRA, CDR2 YSYEKL. The V gene lost 0 bases and the J gene lost 5 bases, with 8 bases spanning the gap. DNA for the CDR3: TGCGCCAGCAGCCAAGATAGGAATTATCAGCCCCAGCATTTT. This translates into CASSQDRNYQPQHF.

Remarks on this clone: Within the sample, other DNA sequences also encode this same CDR3. This rearrangement joins TRBV18 to TRBJ2-7; D is unclear. The CDR3 spans 13 residues. Trimming cost V 3 bases and J 0 bases, with 6 bases left between them. Germline V gives CDR1 KGHSH, CDR2 LQKENI. The CDR3 DNA is TGTGCCAGCTCACCCTCGGGCTCCTACGAGCAGTACTTC. Amino acids: CASSPSGSYEQYF.

The rearrangement joins TRBV7-6 to TRBJ2-5; TRBD2 matches 8 bases. CDR3 length: 16 amino acids. CDR1 SGHVS and CDR2 FNYEAQ come from the germline V gene. J lost 6 bases, V lost 1 base, and 10 bases had no gene match. For the CDR3, the DNA is TGTGCCAGCAGCTTAGGTGGACTAGCCGGGAGCAAGACCCAGTACTTC. This translates into CASSLGGLAGSKTQYF.

This clone appeared a single time. The chain couples TRBV6-6 to TRBJ2-1; D is possibly TRBD2 (5 bases). This CDR3 is built from 15 residues. V shed 5 bases and J shed 7 bases, with 18 bases lying between them. CDR1 and CDR2 (germline): MNHNY, SVGAGI (reference sequence). CDR3 sequence: CASSTRTVTSNEQFF. The DNA of the CDR3 is TGTGCCAGCAGTACCCGGACTGTAACATCGAATGAGCAGTTCTTC.

The CDR3 loop is CASSPGLAKNIQYF. In nucleotides, the CDR3 is TGTGCCAGTAGTCCCGGATTAGCCAAAAACATTCAGTACTTC. This sequence joins TRBV19 and TRBJ2-4; D call uncertain. The CDR3 extends over 14 amino acids. Trimming left V 5 bases short and J 0 bases short, with 8 bases between. CDR1 and CDR2 (germline): LNHDA, SQIVND (reference sequence).

This chain connects TRBV18 to TRBJ2-2; a weak D match, TRBD2 (6 bases). The germline gives CDR1 KGHSH, CDR2 LQKENI. Trimming removed 1 base from V and 4 bases from J, with 13 bases in between. This CDR3 region has 16 residues. DNA for the CDR3: TGTGCCAGCTCACCACGAGGAGGGGTGAGCACCGGGGAGCTGTTTTTT. Its translation: CASSPRGGVSTGELFF.

There are a few counts of this clone. This rearrangement joins TRBV7-9 to TRBJ1-5; 9 bases agree with TRBD1. This CDR3 is built from 19 residues. With 5 bases clipped from V and 2 bases from J, the junction kept 16 bases outside the gene matches. From germline, CDR1 is SEHNR and CDR2 FQNEAQ (reference sequence). The CDR3 DNA reads as TGTGCCAGCAGCCAACCATTCTTCAGGGGACAGGGTGGCAATCAGCCCCAGCATTTT. This gives the protein CASSQPFFRGQGGNQPQHF.

The J gene is TRBJ2-7, the V gene TRBV27; TRBD2 might be the D (6 bases). Deletions cut 5 bases from V and 3 bases from J, with 23 bases between. Germline CDR1 and CDR2: MNHEY and SMNVEV (reference sequence). The CDR3 is made up of 17 amino acids. The CDR3 protein is CASSPTPLATTRYEQYF. For the CDR3, the DNA is TGTGCCAGCAGTCCAACTCCTCTAGCGACAACCCGCTACGAGCAGTACTTC.

V usage is TRBV27 and J usage is TRBJ2-7; D possibly corresponds to TRBD2 (6 bases). CDR1 and CDR2 (germline): MNHEY, SMNVEV (reference sequence). This CDR3 is 14 amino acids long. V lost 4 bases, J lost 7 bases, and 17 bases lay in between. CDR3 in DNA: TGTGCCAGCAGTTCTCCGGGAGCTCGGGAGGAGCAGTACTTC. Translating gives CASSSPGAREEQYF.

The chain is built from TRBV4-1 and TRBJ2-3, with TRBD2 identical over 10 bases. Germline V gene sequence: CDR1 MGHRA, CDR2 YSYEKL. Trimming removed 2 bases from V and 4 bases from J; junction bases left unmatched: 15. The CDR3 extends over 19 amino acids. DNA for the CDR3: TGCGCCAGCAGCCAAACGCCGCGGCTAGCGGGAGAGTTCCCAGATACGCAGTATTTT. Residues: CASSQTPRLAGEFPDTQYF.

This clone was picked up one time. CDR3 sequence: CASRPGNTYEQYF. CDR3 bases: TGCGCCAGCAGACCTGGGAACACCTACGAGCAGTACTTC. This chain connects TRBV5-1 to TRBJ2-7; no reliable D call. The CDR3 consists of 13 residues. Germline lookup yields CDR1 SGHRS and CDR2 YFSETQ. V lost 5 bases and J lost 2, with 11 bases in between.

The V and J genes are TRBV28 and TRBJ2-2; either TRBD1 or TRBD2 may fit D (5 bases each). Per the germline V gene, CDR1 is MDHEN and CDR2 is SYDVKM. This CDR3 spans 15 amino acids. V dropped 6 bases and J dropped 0 bases, with 11 bases sitting between them. CDR3 nucleotide sequence: TGTGCCAGCAGGCTACGGGGCTCGAACACCGGGGAGCTGTTTTTT. Its protein product is CASRLRGSNTGELFF.

The gene calls are TRBV11-1 and TRBJ2-5; D may be TRBD2 (6 bases). CDR1 is SGHAT, CDR2 FQDESV, per germline (reference sequence). Trimming shortened V by 5 bases and J by 7 bases, and 20 bases separated the two germline ends. This CDR3 contains 15 residues. The DNA for the CDR3 is TGTGCCAGCAGCCCAACGGGGGAAGTCTCGGGGACCCAGTACTTC. Translated: CASSPTGEVSGTQYF.

This sequence joins TRBV6-5 and TRBJ2-1; D unresolved. V was cut by 7 bases and J by 2 bases, with 9 bases left in between. The CDR3 has 13 amino acids. Germline CDR1 MNHEY, CDR2 SVGAGI. The DNA for the CDR3 is TGTGCCAGCATGGCAGCAACCTACAATGAGCAGTTCTTC. As protein: CASMAATYNEQFF.

J is TRBJ2-2 and V is TRBV14, with TRBD2 matching over 10 bases. The CDR3 consists of 17 residues. V dropped 2 bases and J dropped 1; count of bases not matched to a gene: 4. Germline lookup yields CDR1 SGHDN and CDR2 FVKESK. CDR3 region: CASSQPGLARNTGELFF. The CDR3 bases are TGTGCCAGCAGCCAACCGGGACTAGCGAGGAACACCGGGGAGCTGTTTTTT.

The V call is TRBV2, the J call TRBJ1-1, with D perhaps matching TRBD1 (5 bases). Trimming took 2 bases from V and 0 from J, leaving 7 bases between them. CDR3 length equals 14 residues. In germline, CDR1 is SNHLY, CDR2 FYNNEI. The CDR3 here is CASSERQMNTEAFF. The CDR3 DNA sequence: TGTGCCAGCAGTGAAAGACAGATGAACACTGAAGCTTTCTTT.

V is TRBV28 and J is TRBJ1-1; no definite D call. Germline lookup yields CDR1 MDHEN and CDR2 SYDVKM. The CDR3 extends over 16 amino acids. Trimming cost V 7 bases and J 0 bases, with 18 bases left between them. CDR3 bases: TGTGCCAGCACCTCTAGTGAAGGCTTAATGAACACTGAAGCTTTCTTT. Amino acid sequence: CASTSSEGLMNTEAFF.

This rearrangement joins TRBV5-1 to TRBJ2-1; TRBD2 matches 7 bases. Losses at the gene ends were 4 bases for V and 5 bases for J; bases not matched to a gene: 12. CDR1 and CDR2 (germline): SGHRS, YFSETQ. This CDR3 has 16 residues. The CDR3 DNA reads TGCGCCAGCAGCCCCCCCGCGGGGCGGGGGAACAATGAGCAGTTCTTC. Protein product: CASSPPAGRGNNEQFF.